This T cell receptor (beta chain) originates from a study of blood T cells in healthy people across ages. This clonotype has at least ten counts. Antigen unknown. Sample-barcoded 5' priming and a J-beta primer mix drove a second PCR of roughly 6 to 12 cycles. TCRdb ran MiXCR on the 5' RACE reads and lists one entry per CDR3 protein. The sample lists about 650,000 distinct CDR3 sequences; over 40% were seen once. Isolation yielded PBMCs, at least 6 million per sample, in every case. The CDR3 runs 17 residues. V gave up 1 base and J gave up 4 bases; unmatched junction bases: 11. Germline V CDR1 and CDR2: SGHTA, FQGNSA. Points from the study as a whole: A roughly linear age-dependent decrease characterized TCR beta diversity per million T cells. There were more naive CD4+ cells and higher diversity in long-lived donors than in aged donors.

The gene calls are TRBV7-2 and TRBJ2-3; 7 bases fit TRBD2. Sequenced sample: blood. This receptor was identified in a woman older than 75 in good health. CDR3 residues: CASSLGIPSGPSDTQYF. In DNA form, the CDR3 reads TGTGCCAGCAGCTTAGGAATTCCTAGCGGCCCCTCAGATACGCAGTATTTT. Full variable domain (outside the CDR3, taken from reference TRBV7-2 and TRBJ2-3): GAGVSQSPSNKVTEKGKDVELRCDPISGHTALYWYRQSLGQGLEFLIYFQGNSAPDKSGLPSDRFSAERTGGSVSTLTIQRTQQEDSAVYLCASSLGIPSGPSDTQYFGPGTRLTVL.